This TCR beta chain appears in the sequencing data of a study of CD8 T cells in Susac syndrome. Study-level findings and limits: The study conceded that relatively few individuals underwent its TCR sequencing and HLA analysis.

V lost 3 bases, J lost 8 bases, and 11 bases lay in between. The CDR3 covers 12 residues. Germline V lookup: CDR1 GTSNPN, CDR2 SVGIG (reference sequence). The RNA input was 0.5 to 1 ug, and it was reverse transcribed with random hexamers. immunoSEQ multiplex PCR amplified TCR beta CDR3 across 54 Vbeta, 13 Jbeta. A single record per CDR3 protein comes from TCRdb applying MiXCR to the immunoSEQ multiplex PCR reads. Among approximately 200,000 distinct CDR3 sequences listed, roughly 96% were seen once. Patients with stable or active relapsing-remitting disease, all of them treatment-naive, made up the multiple sclerosis controls. Negative isolation yielded CD4+ and CD8+ T cells, and FACS enriched TEMRA cells. A single count supports this clonotype. Its antigen remains unidentified.

The chain is built from TRBV30 and TRBJ2-1, with D perhaps matching TRBD1 (5 bases). Sequencing used CD4+ T cells from PBMCs. This TCR was recovered from a human donor with multiple sclerosis. The CDR3 nucleotides are TGTGCCTGGAGGCCCCTAGGGGATGAGCAGTTCTTC. Encoded protein: CAWRPLGDEQFF.